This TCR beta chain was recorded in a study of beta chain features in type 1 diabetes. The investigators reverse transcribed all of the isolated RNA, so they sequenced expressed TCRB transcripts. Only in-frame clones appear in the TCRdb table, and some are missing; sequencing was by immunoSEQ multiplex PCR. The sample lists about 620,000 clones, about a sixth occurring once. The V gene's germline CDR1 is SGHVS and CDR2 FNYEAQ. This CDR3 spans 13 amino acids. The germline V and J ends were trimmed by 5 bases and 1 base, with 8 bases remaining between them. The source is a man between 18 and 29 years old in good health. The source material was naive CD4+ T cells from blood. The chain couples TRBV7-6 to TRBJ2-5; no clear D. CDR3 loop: CASSGWSQETQYF. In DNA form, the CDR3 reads TGTGCCAGCAGCGGCTGGTCCCAAGAGACCCAGTACTTC.